This TCR beta chain is from a study of blood T cell repertoires in COVID-19. Overall study context: Researchers got acute and convalescent COVID-19 samples from the United States, Italy and Spain.

The CDR3 covers 15 residues. The V gene lost 5 bases and the J gene lost 7 bases, with 21 bases spanning the gap. Germline loops: CDR1 SGHRS, CDR2 YFSETQ. Profiling relied on immunoSEQ multiplex PCR, and the TCRdb table lists in-frame clones only, not all of them. The repertoire holds under 300,000 clones, with around 82% as singletons. This chain uses TRBV5-1 with TRBJ1-2, with D perhaps matching TRBD1 (6 bases). The receptor's source is a man older than 75 with acute or convalescent COVID-19. The sequenced sample was peripheral blood. CDR3 DNA: TGCGCCAGCAGACCCACCGGGACACGTTCGAGTGGCTACACCTTC. It translates to CASRPTGTRSSGYTF.